The rows below give T cell receptor beta chains drawn from one sample of a study of T cells in Graves' hyperthyroidism and ophthalmopathy. A single record per CDR3 protein comes from TCRdb applying MiXCR to the multiplex PCR reads. This sample has some 400,000 distinct CDR3 sequences, with about 14% found just once. Material for sequencing was blood. The receptors derive from a woman aged 55-75 years with Graves' hyperthyroidism. Each CDR3 is given with its conserved first and last residue. The D gene is left open where the match is weak. Not every row has a clone size; where given, it reads once, few, many or a size class.

v_call	d_call	clone_size	j_call	cdr3_aa	cdr3_nt
TRBV7-9	TRBD1	.	TRBJ1-2	CASSFGQGDHYGYTF	TGTGCCAGCAGCTTCGGGCAGGGGGATCACTATGGCTACACCTTC
TRBV20-1	TRBD2	few	TRBJ2-1	CSAPLAGVQFF	TGCAGTGCACCCCTAGCGGGTGTGCAGTTCTTC
TRBV6-1	TRBD2	many	TRBJ2-3	CASRPAGAGDTQYF	TGTGCCAGCAGACCAGCGGGAGCTGGAGATACGCAGTATTTT
TRBV28	.	many	TRBJ1-2	CASSSGTADYGYTF	TGTGCCAGCAGTTCAGGGACGGCGGACTATGGCTACACCTTC
TRBV7-8	TRBD1	few	TRBJ2-7	CASSSIGTGAYEQYF	TGTGCCAGCAGCTCCATCGGGACAGGGGCCTACGAGCAGTACTTC
TRBV12-5	.	many	TRBJ2-7	CASGSPLRTAPVWMYEQYF	TGTGCTAGTGGTTCGCCACTCCGGACGGCCCCGGTTTGGATGTACGAGCAGTACTTC
TRBV12-3/TRBV12-4	.	many	TRBJ1-1	CASTLPWATAEAFF	TGTGCCAGCACCCTCCCTTGGGCCACGGCTGAAGCTTTCTTT
TRBV4-1	.	few	TRBJ1-5	CASSQGPGGIHQPQHF	TGCGCCAGCAGCCAAGGTCCGGGGGGCATTCATCAGCCCCAGCATTTT
TRBV6-5	.	.	TRBJ2-5	CASSSRDETQYF	TGTGCCAGCAGTTCTAGGGATGAGACCCAGTACTTC
TRBV5-1	.	many	TRBJ2-3	CASSLEQSTDTQYF	TGCGCCAGCAGCTTGGAGCAGTCCACAGATACGCAGTATTTT
TRBV18	TRBD2	many	TRBJ2-7	CASSSLSGSNEQYF	TGTGCCAGCTCATCCCTAAGCGGGAGTAACGAGCAGTACTTC
TRBV7-2	.	.	TRBJ1-2	CASSFARVTQRNGCTF	TGTGCCAGCAGCTTCGCCCGAGTGACCCAAAGAAATGGCTGCACCTTC
TRBV18	.	few	TRBJ2-6	CASSPPDSGANVLTF	TGTGCCAGCTCACCACCGGACTCTGGGGCCAACGTCCTGACTTTC
TRBV3-1	.	many	TRBJ2-5	CASSPNRATENQETQYF	TGTGCCAGCAGCCCCAACCGCGCGACAGAAAACCAAGAGACCCAGTACTTC
TRBV20-1	.	.	TRBJ1-2	CSARALGQSLYGYTF	TGCAGTGCTAGAGCCCTCGGACAGTCTCTCTATGGCTACACCTTC
TRBV30	.	.	TRBJ1-4	CAWGPKDGTEKLFF	TGTGCCTGGGGGCCCAAAGACGGAACTGAAAAACTGTTTTTT
TRBV20-1	.	many	TRBJ2-3	CSARDPGTSTDTQYF	TGCAGTGCTAGAGATCCAGGGACTAGCACAGATACGCAGTATTTT
TRBV5-1	.	few	TRBJ2-6	CASSSTGTRYSGANVLTF	TGCGCCAGCAGCTCAACCGGGACAAGATACTCTGGGGCCAACGTCCTGACTTTC
TRBV3-1	TRBD2	many	TRBJ2-1	CASRGTSGSNEQFF	TGTGCCAGCCGCGGGACTAGCGGGAGCAATGAGCAGTTCTTC
TRBV6-1	TRBD2	.	TRBJ2-3	CASRGLAGSFVKDTQYF	TGTGCCAGCAGAGGACTAGCGGGGTCTTTCGTTAAGGATACGCAGTATTTT
TRBV7-2	TRBD2	many	TRBJ2-7	CASSLAAGGSVYEQYF	TGTGCCAGCAGCTTGGCAGCGGGGGGGTCCGTCTACGAGCAGTACTTC
TRBV4-1	.	many	TRBJ1-5	CASSQDLLSRVGQPQHF	TGCGCCAGCAGCCAAGATCTGCTTTCGCGCGTCGGTCAGCCCCAGCATTTT
TRBV27	.	many	TRBJ2-7	CASGLRAYEQYF	TGTGCCAGCGGGCTTAGGGCCTACGAGCAGTACTTC
TRBV6-5	.	many	TRBJ2-7	CASSYSSVIHEQYF	TGTGCCAGCAGTTACTCGTCGGTGATCCACGAGCAGTACTTC
TRBV20-1	.	.	TRBJ1-6	CSATISDSPLHF	TGCAGTGCTACAATATCGGATTCACCCCTCCACTTT
TRBV7-3	.	many	TRBJ2-1	CASSGMGFNEQFF	TGTGCCAGCAGCGGAATGGGGTTCAATGAGCAGTTCTTC
TRBV10-3	.	many	TRBJ2-2	CAISQADRNTGELFF	TGTGCCATCAGTCAAGCGGACAGGAACACCGGGGAGCTGTTTTTT
TRBV2	TRBD2	many	TRBJ2-1	CASTRTSGTPNEQFF	TGTGCCAGCACCCGGACTAGCGGGACCCCCAATGAGCAGTTCTTC
TRBV6-5	.	many	TRBJ2-4	CASSYLDDLAKNIQYF	TGTGCCAGCAGTTACCTGGACGATCTAGCCAAAAACATTCAGTACTTC
TRBV3-1	.	many	TRBJ1-5	CASSPNAGLEPQHF	TGTGCCAGCAGCCCGAACGCGGGCCTCGAGCCCCAGCATTTT
TRBV9	.	few	TRBJ2-6	CASSVGGVGANVLTF	TGTGCCAGCAGCGTAGGAGGGGTCGGGGCCAACGTCCTGACTTTC
TRBV27	.	few	TRBJ1-3	CASSLSFVPGERNTIYF	TGTGCCAGCAGTTTATCATTTGTCCCCGGCGAGAGAAACACCATATATTTT
TRBV5-1	.	.	TRBJ2-2	CASSLTGLNTGELFF	TGCGCCAGCAGCTTGACAGGACTGAACACCGGGGAGCTGTTTTTT
TRBV12-3/TRBV12-4	.	many	TRBJ2-2	CASSAGTPSDTGELFF	TGTGCCAGCAGTGCCGGGACGCCGTCTGACACCGGGGAGCTGTTTTTT
TRBV28	.	many	TRBJ2-7	CASSRPGRRLTYEQYF	TGTGCCAGCAGCCGTCCCGGAAGACGGCTGACCTACGAGCAGTACTTC
TRBV19	.	many	TRBJ1-1	CASSIDLTRQTEAFF	TGTGCCAGTAGTATAGATCTAACACGTCAAACTGAAGCTTTCTTT
TRBV6-2/TRBV6-3	.	.	TRBJ2-3	CASTYPRAGPSTDTQYF	TGTGCCAGCACCTACCCCCGCGCGGGACCCAGCACAGATACGCAGTATTTT
TRBV3-1	TRBD2	many	TRBJ2-1	CASSGYGEGPRDEQFF	TGTGCCAGCAGTGGGTATGGGGAGGGCCCTAGGGATGAGCAGTTCTTC
TRBV20-1	.	many	TRBJ1-2	CSALLSSDYGYTF	TGCAGTGCTCTTTTATCCAGCGACTATGGCTACACCTTC
TRBV7-9	TRBD2	few	TRBJ2-7	CASSLIGTSGEEQYF	TGTGCCAGCAGCTTAATCGGGACTAGCGGAGAGGAGCAGTACTTC
TRBV6-1	.	many	TRBJ2-1	CASSEAGPVGTFF	TGTGCCAGCAGTGAGGCAGGGCCCGTTGGGACGTTCTTC
TRBV6-6	.	many	TRBJ1-1	CASSYGRSNTEAFF	TGTGCCAGCAGTTACGGCAGATCGAACACTGAAGCTTTCTTT
TRBV3-1	.	many	TRBJ2-1	CASSQASGVGYNEQFF	TGTGCCAGCAGCCAAGCGAGCGGAGTGGGCTACAATGAGCAGTTCTTC
TRBV6-5	.	.	TRBJ1-6	CASSYPRRFGGANSPLHF	TGTGCCAGCAGTTACCCGAGGCGGTTTGGGGGAGCTAATTCACCCCTCCACTTT
TRBV2	TRBD2	many	TRBJ2-5	CASSVLAVQETQYF	TGTGCCAGCAGTGTACTAGCGGTACAAGAGACCCAGTACTTC
TRBV5-4	.	few	TRBJ2-1	CASSSGLNSGEQFF	TGTGCCAGCAGCTCGGGCCTGAACTCGGGTGAGCAGTTCTTC
TRBV2	TRBD2	many	TRBJ2-3	CASRTSAGDTQYF	TGTGCCAGCAGAACTAGCGCAGGAGATACGCAGTATTTT
TRBV20-1	.	many	TRBJ2-1	CSARDKRGVEQFF	TGCAGTGCTAGAGATAAGAGGGGGGTTGAGCAGTTCTTC
TRBV9	.	few	TRBJ2-7	CASSVGYRSSYEQYF	TGTGCCAGCAGCGTAGGGTACAGAAGTTCCTACGAGCAGTACTTC
TRBV12-3/TRBV12-4	TRBD2	.	TRBJ2-1	CASSWTSGRVGQFF	TGTGCCAGCAGTTGGACTAGCGGGAGAGTGGGGCAGTTCTTC
TRBV10-1	.	many	TRBJ1-1	CASSEQGGTEAFF	TGCGCCAGCAGCGAACAGGGAGGGACTGAAGCTTTCTTT
TRBV20-1	.	many	TRBJ2-7	CSAHVGGKGYEQYF	TGCAGTGCTCACGTTGGGGGGAAGGGGTACGAGCAGTACTTC